The T cell receptor beta chain described here comes from a study of cytomegalovirus exposure and HLA in healthy donors. General study results and limits: An observed cluster of highly shared sequence variants was recorded as a likely sequencing artifact. Cytomegalovirus-associated TCR beta chains were listed, numbering over 150. The study carried out a later analysis of TCR beta sequences. It associated some 17,000 of them with specific HLA alleles at a false discovery rate of 0.05. Presence/absence analyses treated sequencing depth as roughly uniform across donors.

PCR involved 60 Vbeta and 13 Jbeta primers. Assay: immunoSEQ multiplex PCR; the TCRdb copy retains only in-frame clones and omits some. The profile covers approximately 280,000 clones, with roughly 89% appearing a single time and roughly 2.3% taken by the ten largest. The V end was cut by 7 bases, the J end by 1 base, with 11 bases between. CDR1 is ENHRY, CDR2 SYGVKD, per germline. The CDR3 runs to 14 residues. This clone was seen once. The antigen is unknown. The sample taken for sequencing was PBMCs. The V gene is TRBV10-3, the J gene TRBJ2-1; TRBD2 might be the D (7 bases). The clonotype was recovered from a woman between 18 and 29 years old in good health and CMV-seronegative. The CDR3 region has the DNA TGTGCCATCATGCGGGGGCCATCCTACAATGAGCAGTTCTTC. Its protein is CAIMRGPSYNEQFF.